This TCR beta chain was documented in a study of T cell repertoires in cytomegalovirus infection. About the research overall: The authors relied on CMV epitopes, both recently identified HLA-C-restricted and well-studied HLA-B-restricted. Public TCR beta signatures indicated both CMV infection and matching HLA type.

General study results and limits: The ex vivo response was dominated by HLA-C-restricted CMV-specific TCR beta clonotypes. Identification of carriers of CMV plus the relevant HLA was achieved through cumulative public TCR beta family frequency.

TCRdb itself ran the reads through MiXCR, one entry per CDR3 protein. The sample has 700,000 to 900,000 distinct CDR3 sequences, approximately 32% seen once. Note on this clonotype: Its target is unknown.

V dropped 7 bases and J dropped 0 bases, with 10 bases sitting between them. The CDR3 has 14 residues. Germline V lookup: CDR1 LNHDA, CDR2 SQIVND (reference sequence). The chain carries TRBV19 and TRBJ2-1; a weak D match, TRBD2 (5 bases). The receptor comes from a human donor in good health (CMV status not recorded). Some clones in this sample may be carry-over from other donors' samples. This specimen consisted of cultured CD8+ T cells from PBMCs, obtained from culture after CMV antigen stimulation. The CDR3 region has the DNA TGTGCCAGTACCGGGGAATACTCCTACAATGAGCAGTTCTTC. Its protein product is CASTGEYSYNEQFF.